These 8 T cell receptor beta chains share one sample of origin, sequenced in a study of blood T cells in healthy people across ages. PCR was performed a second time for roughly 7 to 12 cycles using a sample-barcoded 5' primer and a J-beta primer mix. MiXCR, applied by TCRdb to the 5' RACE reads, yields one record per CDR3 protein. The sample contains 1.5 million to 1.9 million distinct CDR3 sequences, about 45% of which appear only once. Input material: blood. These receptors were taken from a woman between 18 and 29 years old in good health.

In DNA, the CDR3 is TGTGCCAGCAGTTTAACCAGGGGCGTCTCCTACGGGCAGTACTTC. As protein: CASSLTRGVSYGQYF. The rearrangement joins TRBV27 to TRBJ2-5; tentative D call: TRBD1 (6 bases). The length of the CDR3 is 15 residues. The germline V gene encodes CDR1 MNHEY and CDR2 SMNVEV (reference sequence). V was shortened by 2 bases and J by 11 bases, with 21 bases between the two germline ends.

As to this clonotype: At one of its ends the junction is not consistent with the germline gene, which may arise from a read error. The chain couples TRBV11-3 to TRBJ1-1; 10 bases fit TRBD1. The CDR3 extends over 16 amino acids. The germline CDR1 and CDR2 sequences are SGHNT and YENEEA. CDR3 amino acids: CASSLPGQGSNAEAFF. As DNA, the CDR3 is TGTGCCAGCAGCCTCCCGGGACAGGGGTCGAACGCTGAAGCTTTCTTT.

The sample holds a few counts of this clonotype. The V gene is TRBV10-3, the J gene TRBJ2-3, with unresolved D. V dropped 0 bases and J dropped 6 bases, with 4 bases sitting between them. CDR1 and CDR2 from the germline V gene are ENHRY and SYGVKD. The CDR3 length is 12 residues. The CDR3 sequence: CAISESGDTQYF. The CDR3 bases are TGTGCCATCAGTGAGTCGGGGGATACGCAGTATTTT.

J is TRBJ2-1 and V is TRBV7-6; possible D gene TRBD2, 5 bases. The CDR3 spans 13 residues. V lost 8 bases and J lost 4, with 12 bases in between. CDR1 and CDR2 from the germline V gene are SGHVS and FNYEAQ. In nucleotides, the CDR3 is TGTGCCAGCGCGCTTGGCGGGTACAATGAGCAGTTCTTC. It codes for CASALGGYNEQFF.

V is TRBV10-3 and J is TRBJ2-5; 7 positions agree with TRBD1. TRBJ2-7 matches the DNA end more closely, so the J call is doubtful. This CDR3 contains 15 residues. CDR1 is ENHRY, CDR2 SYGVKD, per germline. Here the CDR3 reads CAISETGQNPSEQYF. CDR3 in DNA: TGTGCCATCAGTGAGACGGGACAGAACCCCTCCGAGCAGTACTTC.

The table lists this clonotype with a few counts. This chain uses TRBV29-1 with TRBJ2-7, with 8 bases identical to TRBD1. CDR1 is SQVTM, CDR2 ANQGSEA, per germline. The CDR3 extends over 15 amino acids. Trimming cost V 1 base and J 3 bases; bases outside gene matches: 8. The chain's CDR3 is CSVEVAAGGFYEQYF. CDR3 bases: TGCAGCGTTGAAGTCGCGGCAGGGGGCTTCTACGAGCAGTACTTC.

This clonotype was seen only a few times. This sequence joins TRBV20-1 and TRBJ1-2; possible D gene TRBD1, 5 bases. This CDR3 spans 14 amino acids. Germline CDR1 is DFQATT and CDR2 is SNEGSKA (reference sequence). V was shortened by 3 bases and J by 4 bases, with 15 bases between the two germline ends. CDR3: CSASAGMTAYGYTF. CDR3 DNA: TGCAGTGCTAGCGCCGGAATGACAGCCTATGGCTACACCTTC.

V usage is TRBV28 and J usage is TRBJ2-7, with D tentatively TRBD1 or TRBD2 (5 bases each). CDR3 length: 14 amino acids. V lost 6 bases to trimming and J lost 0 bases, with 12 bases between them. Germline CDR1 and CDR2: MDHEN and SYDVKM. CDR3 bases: TGTGCCAGCAGAAGGGAAGGGACCTCCTACGAGCAGTACTTC. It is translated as CASRREGTSYEQYF.